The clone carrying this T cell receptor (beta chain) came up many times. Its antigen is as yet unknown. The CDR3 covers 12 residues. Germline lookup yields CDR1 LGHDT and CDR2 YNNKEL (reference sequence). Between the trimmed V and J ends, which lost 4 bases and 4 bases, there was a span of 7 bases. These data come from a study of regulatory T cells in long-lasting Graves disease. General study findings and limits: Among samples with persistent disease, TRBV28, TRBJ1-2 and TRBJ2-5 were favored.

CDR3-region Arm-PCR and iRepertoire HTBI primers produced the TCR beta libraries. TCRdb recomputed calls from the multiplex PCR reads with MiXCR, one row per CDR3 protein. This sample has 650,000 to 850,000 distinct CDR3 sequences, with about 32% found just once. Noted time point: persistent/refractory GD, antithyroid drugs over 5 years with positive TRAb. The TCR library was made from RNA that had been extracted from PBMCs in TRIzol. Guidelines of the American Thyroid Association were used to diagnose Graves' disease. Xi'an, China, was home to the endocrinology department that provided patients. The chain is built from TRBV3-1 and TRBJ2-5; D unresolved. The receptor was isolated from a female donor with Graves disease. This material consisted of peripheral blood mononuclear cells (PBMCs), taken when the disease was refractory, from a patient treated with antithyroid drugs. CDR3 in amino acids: CASSLVVETQYF. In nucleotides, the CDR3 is TGTGCCAGCAGCCTCGTTGTAGAGACCCAGTACTTC.